One sample yielded the 28 T cell receptor beta chains listed below, sequenced in a study of shared clonotypes between healthy human individuals. Only in-frame clones appear in the TCRdb table, and some are missing; sequencing was by immunoSEQ multiplex PCR. This sample has 1.4 million to 1.5 million clones, with about 96% found just once. Specimen: naive CD4+ T cells sorted from blood. Stated subset: CD45RA+ positively selected. The receptors stem from a man between 25 and 39 years old in good health.

As concerns this clone: At the DNA level, this CDR3 is encoded by other sequences in the same sample as well. V is TRBV5-1 and J is TRBJ2-1; D possibly corresponds to TRBD2 (6 bases). This CDR3 spans 16 amino acids. V was cut by 0 bases and J by 1 base, with 11 bases left in between. Germline V gene sequence: CDR1 SGHRS, CDR2 YFSETQ. In DNA, the CDR3 is TGCGCCAGCAGCTTGGCTGCGGGAAGGTCCTACAATGAGCAGTTCTTC. It encodes CASSLAAGRSYNEQFF.

The J gene is TRBJ1-2, the V gene TRBV30, with 7 bases fitting TRBD1. The CDR3 is 11 amino acids. Germline loops: CDR1 GTSNPN, CDR2 SVGIG (reference sequence). V lost 4 bases and J lost 8; bases outside the gene matches: 4. The CDR3 DNA reads as TGTGCCTGGATGGGGACAGAAGGCTACACCTTC. It yields the protein CAWMGTEGYTF.

V usage is TRBV5-1 and J usage is TRBJ1-1; perhaps TRBD1 as D (5 bases). Trimming stripped 2 bases from V and 5 bases from J, with 13 bases between. Germline CDR1 SGHRS, CDR2 YFSETQ. This CDR3 spans 14 amino acids. CDR3 region: CASSFGGVRTEAFF. CDR3 DNA sequence: TGCGCCAGCAGCTTCGGGGGTGTTCGGACTGAAGCTTTCTTT.

With respect to this clone: Other nucleotide sequences from this sample produce the same CDR3. The V and J genes are TRBV7-8 and TRBJ1-3; D remains ambiguous. V was shortened by 5 bases and J by 0 bases, with 11 bases between the two germline ends. The CDR3 loop spans 15 amino acids. Germline V gene data show CDR1 as SGHVS and CDR2 as FQNEAQ. CDR3 nucleotide sequence: TGTGCCAGCAGCCCTCGACGGGACTCTGGAAACACCATATATTTT. Amino acid sequence: CASSPRRDSGNTIYF.

This chain connects TRBV5-1 to TRBJ2-7; possibly TRBD1 for D (6 bases). Looked up from germline, CDR1 is SGHRS and CDR2 is YFSETQ. Trimming took 4 bases from V and 0 from J, leaving 14 bases between them. The CDR3 consists of 15 residues. The CDR3 nucleotides are TGCGCCAGCAGCAGAAACGGACAGTCCTCCTACGAGCAGTACTTC. This gives the protein CASSRNGQSSYEQYF.

The V gene is TRBV5-1, the J gene TRBJ1-3; the D gene is possibly TRBD1 (6 bases). The CDR3 has 17 amino acids. V was shortened by 1 base and J by 4 bases, with 18 bases between the two germline ends. The germline V gene encodes CDR1 SGHRS and CDR2 YFSETQ. The CDR3 nucleotides read TGCGCCAGCAGCTTGAGGGCAGCAGGGGCAGGCGGAAACACCATATATTTT. It yields the protein CASSLRAAGAGGNTIYF. Full variable domain (rest looked up from reference TRBV5-1 and TRBJ1-3): KAGVTQTPRYLIKTRGQQVTLSCSPISGHRSVSWYQQTPGQGLQFLFEYFSETQRNKGNFPGRFSGRQFSNSRSEMNVSTLELGDSALYLCASSLRAAGAGGNTIYFGEGSWLTVV.

The chain has TRBV5-6 and TRBJ1-2, with 7 bases that match TRBD1. J lost 4 bases, V lost 2 bases, and 5 bases had no gene match. The CDR3 has 14 amino acids. In germline, CDR1 is SGHDT, CDR2 YYEEEE. As DNA, the CDR3 is TGTGCCAGCAGCTTCAAACAGGGGAGCTATGGCTACACCTTC. It specifies CASSFKQGSYGYTF.

V gene TRBV12-5 combines with J gene TRBJ2-5; D perhaps matches TRBD1 (5 bases). Germline V gene lookup returns CDR1 LGHNT and CDR2 FRNRAP. The CDR3 is made up of 17 amino acids. The V end was cut by 0 bases, the J end by 1 base, with 15 bases between. The CDR3 sequence is CASGLVPRAGIQETQYF. The CDR3, as DNA: TGTGCTAGTGGTTTGGTACCCCGGGCAGGGATCCAAGAGACCCAGTACTTC.

The rearrangement links TRBV21-1 to TRBJ1-1. TRBV21-1 is deemed a pseudogene. The CDR3 is 16 residues long. The CDR3 nucleotides read TGTGCCAGCAGCAAATACGGGGGGGTTCGGTACACTGAAGCTTTCTTT. It translates to CASSKYGGVRYTEAFF.

In its sample, this clone was seen a few times. This same CDR3 is encoded by further DNA sequences in the sample. Here the CDR3 reads CASSPGTVNTEAFF. In DNA, the CDR3 is TGTGCCAGCAGCCCCGGGACAGTGAACACTGAAGCTTTCTTT. The V call is TRBV7-9, the J call TRBJ1-1; TRBD1 matches at 7 bases. The CDR3 spans 14 residues. Per the germline V gene, CDR1 is SEHNR and CDR2 is FQNEAQ (reference sequence). J gave up 0 bases and V 5 bases, and 3 bases lay outside the gene matches.

The gene calls are TRBV7-8 and TRBJ1-3; D is ambiguous. With 3 bases removed from V and 0 bases from J, the gap between germline ends came to 9 bases. CDR1 and CDR2 (germline): SGHVS, FQNEAQ. The CDR3 is 15 amino acids. The CDR3, as DNA: TGTGCCAGCAGCTTGGAGGGAAACTCTGGAAACACCATATATTTT. This gives the protein CASSLEGNSGNTIYF.

The sample holds a few counts of this clone. The V gene is TRBV5-4, the J gene TRBJ1-2; D call uncertain. Germline CDR1 reads SGHNT; CDR2 reads YYREEE (reference sequence). Between the trimmed V and J ends, which lost 5 bases and 0 bases, there was a span of 11 bases. This CDR3 spans 14 amino acids. Here the CDR3 DNA reads TGTGCCAGCAGTGCGGACGGAGCTAACTATGGCTACACCTTC. Encoded protein: CASSADGANYGYTF. The full variable domain, with the rest looked up from reference TRBV5-4 and TRBJ1-2, is ETGVTQSPTHLIKTRGQQVTLRCSSQSGHNTVSWYQQALGQGPQFIFQYYREEENGRGNFPPRFSGLQFPNYSSELNVNALELDDSALYLCASSADGANYGYTFGSGTRLTVV.

As DNA, the CDR3 is TGTGCCAGCAGCTCCTTAGGGAGCAGCACAGATACGCAGTATTTT. Translating gives CASSSLGSSTDTQYF. The chain carries TRBV7-3 and TRBJ2-3; D is perhaps TRBD2 (5 bases). CDR1 and CDR2 (germline): SGHTA, FQGTGA. With 4 bases removed from V and 0 bases from J, the gap between germline ends came to 11 bases. CDR3 size: 15 residues.

The chain is built from TRBV25-1 and TRBJ1-2; 9 bases line up with TRBD1. The length of the CDR3 is 15 residues. J lost 5 bases, V lost 2 bases, and 6 bases had no gene match. Germline V gives CDR1 MGHDK, CDR2 SYGVNS. The CDR3: CASSERTGAGYGYTF. CDR3 in DNA: TGTGCCAGCAGTGAACGGACAGGGGCAGGGTATGGCTACACCTTC.

The chain is built from TRBV4-1 and TRBJ2-5, with D possibly matching TRBD1 (7 bases). This CDR3 has 16 amino acids. V was pared by 4 bases and J by 2 bases, with 17 bases between. Germline CDR1 reads MGHRA; CDR2 reads YSYEKL. The CDR3 spells CASSLGGQLLQETQYF. CDR3 in DNA: TGCGCCAGCAGCCTGGGGGGACAGTTACTACAAGAGACCCAGTACTTC.

The V gene is TRBV7-2, the J gene TRBJ1-5; tentative D call: TRBD1 (6 bases). V was clipped by 0 bases and J by 6 bases, with 9 bases between them. The CDR3 runs to 14 residues. Germline V CDR1 and CDR2: SGHTA, FQGNSA. DNA of the CDR3: TGTGCCAGCAGCTTAGCCAGGGGCTCTCAGCCCCAGCATTTT. It encodes CASSLARGSQPQHF.

The chain combines TRBV5-1 with TRBJ1-4; no firm D call. The length of the CDR3 is 16 residues. Per the germline V gene, CDR1 is SGHRS and CDR2 is YFSETQ. V shed 1 base and J shed 8 bases, with 18 bases lying between them. DNA for the CDR3: TGCGCCAGCAGCTTGACTGGCATGGCGGGAGAGGAAAAACTGTTTTTT. It encodes CASSLTGMAGEEKLFF.

The chain employs TRBV6-1 and TRBJ2-7; 8 bases are shared with TRBD1. The ends lost 0 bases at V and 6 bases at J; junction bases unmatched: 7. The germline CDR1 and CDR2 sequences are MNHNS and SASEGT. The CDR3 sequence is 15 residues long. The CDR3 bases are TGTGCCAGCAGTGAAGCCGGGACAGGCCTGTTCGAGCAGTACTTC. It yields the protein CASSEAGTGLFEQYF.

J is TRBJ2-5 and V is TRBV29-1; no clear D. V was shortened by 7 bases and J by 7 bases, with 4 bases between the two germline ends. This CDR3 is built from 8 residues. CDR1 SQVTM and CDR2 ANQGSEA come from the germline V gene. This CDR3 is CSGGTQYF. DNA of the CDR3: TGCAGCGGGGGGACCCAGTACTTC.

A few counts support this clone. Additional DNA sequences in this sample encode the identical CDR3. The rearrangement uses TRBV2 and TRBJ2-7; 7 nucleotides line up with TRBD1. This CDR3 comprises 12 residues. With V trimmed by 8 bases and J by 3 bases, 4 bases remained unmatched. Germline assignment: CDR1 SNHLY and CDR2 FYNNEI. Here the CDR3 DNA reads TGTGCCAGCCGAGACAGGGTCTACGAGCAGTACTTC. Encoded protein: CASRDRVYEQYF.

This clone was counted a few times. The chain carries TRBV6-5 and TRBJ2-5, with D possibly TRBD2 on 6 matching bases. Trimming took off 5 bases at V and 5 bases at J, with 12 bases between the two ends. The germline V gene has CDR1 MNHEY and CDR2 SVGAGI. This CDR3 comprises 13 residues. The CDR3 coding sequence is TGTGCCAGCAGTCGCGGGACGGGGGAGACCCAGTACTTC. Protein sequence: CASSRGTGETQYF.

V gene TRBV6-5 combines with J gene TRBJ2-3; unclear D gene. Germline values: CDR1 MNHEY, CDR2 SVGAGI. This CDR3 is built from 15 residues. The V and J ends lost 2 bases and 2 bases respectively, with 11 bases between them. In nucleotides, the CDR3 is TGTGCCAGCAGTTACACAGTAGGAAACACAGATACGCAGTATTTT. This gives the protein CASSYTVGNTDTQYF.

This clone was seen only once. The chain links TRBV7-2 to TRBJ2-3; no definite D call. Germline assignment: CDR1 SGHTA and CDR2 FQGNSA. The CDR3 runs to 15 residues. V lost 1 base to trimming and J lost 1 base, with 9 bases between them. The CDR3 loop is CASSLVRTRTDTQYF. The CDR3 DNA is TGTGCCAGCAGCTTAGTTCGGACCCGCACAGATACGCAGTATTTT.

In its sample, this clone was seen once. The chain carries TRBV5-4 and TRBJ2-5; the match to TRBD1 covers 10 bases. J lost 1 base, V lost 4 bases, and 7 bases had no gene match. Germline-derived CDR1 and CDR2 are SGHNT and YYREEE (reference sequence). The CDR3 covers 16 residues. The CDR3 loop is CASSPPGTGAQETQYF. The CDR3, as DNA: TGTGCCAGCAGCCCCCCCGGGACAGGGGCCCAAGAGACCCAGTACTTC.

In its sample, this clone was seen once. The rearrangement joins TRBV5-1 to TRBJ2-2; 13 nucleotides line up with TRBD2. The CDR3 spans 18 residues. V shed 4 bases and J 5 bases; nucleotides not matched to a gene: 11. The V gene's germline CDR1 is SGHRS and CDR2 YFSETQ. CDR3 sequence: CASSLSPRTSGRTGELFF. DNA of the CDR3: TGCGCCAGCAGCCTGAGCCCTAGGACTAGCGGGAGAACCGGGGAGCTGTTTTTT.

The chain carries TRBV7-9 and TRBJ2-2; D remains unclear. There are 13 residues in the CDR3. Germline V CDR1 and CDR2: SEHNR, FQNEAQ (reference sequence). Trimming took 0 bases from V and 5 from J, leaving 4 bases between them. CDR3 nucleotide sequence: TGTGCCAGCAGCTTAGCGGGTACCGGGGAGCTGTTTTTT. Amino acids: CASSLAGTGELFF.

This clone has only one observation. The chain carries TRBV28 and TRBJ2-3, with 9 positions matching TRBD1. Germline assignment: CDR1 MDHEN and CDR2 SYDVKM. CDR3 length: 16 residues. The ends lost 5 bases at V and 2 bases at J; junction bases unmatched: 8. The CDR3 reads CASSQQGARSTDTQYF. The CDR3 bases are TGTGCCAGCAGTCAACAGGGGGCGAGATCCACAGATACGCAGTATTTT.

The genes are TRBV6-1 and TRBJ1-5, with D possibly TRBD1 on 6 matching bases. CDR3 length: 15 amino acids. Per the germline V gene, CDR1 is MNHNS and CDR2 is SASEGT. V gave up 7 bases and J gave up 2 bases, with 15 bases separating them. CDR3 protein: CASTGQPSGNQPQHF. The CDR3 bases are TGTGCCAGCACCGGACAGCCTTCTGGCAATCAGCCCCAGCATTTT.